The present TCR beta chain was sequenced within a study of shared clonotypes between healthy human individuals. Study-level findings and limits: Investigators collected only blood, and repertoires in tissues likely differ.

At the deep level, the assay was run. Source study methods: ImmunoSEQ sequences covered only the junction and lacked quality scores; filtering therefore differed. Assay: immunoSEQ multiplex PCR; the TCRdb copy retains only in-frame clones and omits some. The V and J calls and clone size were taken over from that table, and D and trimming were inferred from the DNA. Among hundreds of thousands of clones listed, 79% were seen once. Concerning this clone itself: What it recognizes is unknown.

Germline CDR1 reads GTSNPN; CDR2 reads SVGIG (reference sequence). The CDR3 has 16 amino acids. Trimming took off 2 bases at V and 0 bases at J, with 14 bases between the two ends. Around 82 million PBMCs supplied genomic DNA for unsorted samples. The chain links TRBV30 to TRBJ2-4; D may be TRBD2 (6 bases). This TCR derives from a woman between 35 and 50 years old in good health. Some clones in this sample may be carry-over from other donors' samples. The source material was PBMCs. CDR3 bases: TGTGCCTGGAGTCCCTTTGGGGGACTAGCCAAAAACATTCAGTACTTC. Protein product: CAWSPFGGLAKNIQYF.